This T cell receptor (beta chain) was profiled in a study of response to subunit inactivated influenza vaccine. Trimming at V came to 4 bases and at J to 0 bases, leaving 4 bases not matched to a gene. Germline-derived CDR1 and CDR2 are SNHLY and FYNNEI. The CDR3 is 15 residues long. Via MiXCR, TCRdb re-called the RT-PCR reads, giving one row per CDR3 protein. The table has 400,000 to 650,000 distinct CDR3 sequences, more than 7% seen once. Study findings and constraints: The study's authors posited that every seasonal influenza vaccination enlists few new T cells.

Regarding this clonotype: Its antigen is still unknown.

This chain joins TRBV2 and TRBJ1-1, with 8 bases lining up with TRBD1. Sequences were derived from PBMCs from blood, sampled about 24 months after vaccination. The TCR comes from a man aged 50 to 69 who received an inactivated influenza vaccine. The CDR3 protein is CASSVSGQVNTEAFF. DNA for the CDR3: TGTGCCAGCAGTGTTTCGGGACAGGTGAACACTGAAGCTTTCTTT.